This T cell receptor beta chain emerged from a study of blood T cell repertoires in COVID-19. Study in general: Sources were T cells, B-cell-depleted T cells, or PBMCs; the material itself was cDNA or gDNA.

Trimming pared 4 bases from V and 6 bases from J, leaving 15 bases between. Germline V gene sequence: CDR1 KGHDR, CDR2 SFDVKD. The CDR3 has 15 amino acids. Residents of about two dozen US areas, aged roughly 18 to 89 years, made up the participants. Categorization into cohorts depended on clinical history that participants reported. TCRdb keeps only in-frame clones here, not all; method: immunoSEQ multiplex PCR. The sample records around 250,000 clones, around 93% being singletons. The source material was PBMCs or T cells enriched from blood (not recorded which). The V and J genes are TRBV24-1 and TRBJ2-1; D remains unclear. This receptor was taken from a man between 40 and 49 years old who had been exposed to COVID-19. CDR3 protein: CATSDALRRPNEQFF. The CDR3 DNA is TGTGCCACCAGTGACGCACTTCGCCGTCCCAATGAGCAGTTCTTC.